These 28 T cell receptor beta chains came from one sample sequenced in a study of CD8+CD57+ T cells in acquired aplastic anemia. CD8+CD57+ cell expansion had been shown by flow cytometry in patients chosen for sequencing. Genomic DNA templated the TCR beta VDJ and CDR3 profiling. TCRdb re-analysed the reads in MiXCR, keeping a single row per CDR3 protein. This sample has approximately 470,000 distinct CDR3 sequences, with around 32% found just once. Sequenced material: sorted CD4+, CD8+, or CD8+CD57+ T cells (not recorded which) from PBMCs. These receptors were obtained from a human donor with aplastic anemia.

This clonotype was recorded a few times. The chain uses TRBV20-1 and TRBJ1-1; maybe TRBD1 (6 bases). CDR1 DFQATT and CDR2 SNEGSKA come from the germline V gene (reference sequence). Trimming took 2 bases from V and 10 from J, leaving 23 bases between them. The CDR3 has 15 amino acids. In DNA form, the CDR3 reads TGCAGTGCTAGATTGGCAGGGGCTCCTTCTTTTGCAGCTTTCTTT. This codes for CSARLAGAPSFAAFF.

Note on this clonotype: A much larger clonotype is one base distant, so this may be a read error. The chain is built from TRBV19 and TRBJ1-2; D perhaps matches TRBD1 (6 bases). The germline V gene encodes CDR1 LNHDA and CDR2 SQIVND (reference sequence). CDR3 size: 16 residues. For the CDR3, the DNA is TGTTCCAGCAGCCAAGAGGGGGGGCCCTCTAACTATGGCTACACCTTC. This sequence encodes CSSSQEGGPSNYGYTF.

This clonotype occurred many times. This chain links TRBV29-1 with TRBJ2-5; D uncertain. The CDR3 length is 12 residues. Per the germline V gene, CDR1 is SQVTM and CDR2 is ANQGSEA. Trimming cost V 4 bases and J 1 base, with 7 bases left between them. CDR3 sequence: CSVARFQETQYF. The CDR3 DNA sequence: TGCAGCGTTGCCAGATTCCAAGAGACCCAGTACTTC.

This clonotype was observed at least ten times. The rearrangement uses TRBV7-3 and TRBJ2-3; D is perhaps TRBD2 (5 bases). This CDR3 is built from 14 residues. Trimming took off 5 bases at V and 0 bases at J, with 9 bases between the two ends. From germline, CDR1 is SGHTA and CDR2 FQGTGA. CDR3 sequence (DNA): TGTGCCAGCAGCACCGGACTTAGCACAGATACGCAGTATTTT. Translating gives CASSTGLSTDTQYF. The entire variable domain, with the rest obtained from reference TRBV7-3 and TRBJ2-3, is as follows: GAGVSQTPSNKVTEKGKYVELRCDPISGHTALYWYRQSLGQGPEFLIYFQGTGAADDSGLPNDRFFAVRPEGSVSTLKIQRTERGDSAVYLCASSTGLSTDTQYFGPGTRLTVL.

In its sample, this clonotype was seen a few times. The rearrangement links TRBV11-2 to TRBJ2-7, with D possibly TRBD2 on 7 matching bases. Trimming took 5 bases from V and 2 from J, leaving 25 bases between them. The CDR3 contains 18 residues. Germline V gives CDR1 SGHAT, CDR2 FQNNGV. The CDR3 DNA reads TGTGCCAGCAGCCCCCTGATTGAGGGGGGGTCGGTTGCCTACGAGCAGTACTTC. Amino acids: CASSPLIEGGSVAYEQYF.

V usage is TRBV29-1 and J usage is TRBJ1-6, with a tentative D call TRBD1 (6 bases). V was cut by 7 bases and J by 11 bases, with 18 bases left in between. The CDR3 runs to 13 residues. The germline V gene has CDR1 SQVTM and CDR2 ANQGSEA. The DNA for the CDR3 is TGCAGCGGGGGGCAGGGGCAGGGGACACCCCTCCACTTT. Protein: CSGGQGQGTPLHF.

Many counts were recorded for this clonotype. This chain uses TRBV2 with TRBJ2-3, with 12 bases aligning to TRBD2. The CDR3 loop spans 14 amino acids. The ends lost 4 bases at V and 6 bases at J; junction bases unmatched: 2. The germline CDR1 and CDR2 sequences are SNHLY and FYNNEI. CDR3 in amino acids: CASSAGLAGDTQYF. As DNA, the CDR3 is TGTGCCAGCAGTGCGGGACTAGCGGGCGATACGCAGTATTTT.

This clonotype has at least ten counts. The V call is TRBV7-9, the J call TRBJ2-1; possible D gene TRBD1, 6 bases. The CDR3 runs 13 residues. The V gene lost 2 bases and the J gene lost 7 bases, with 9 bases spanning the gap. CDR1 and CDR2 from the germline V gene are SEHNR and FQNEAQ (reference sequence). The CDR3 reads CASSLTGTNEQFF. The CDR3 coding sequence is TGTGCCAGCAGCTTAACAGGGACGAATGAGCAGTTCTTC.

The V gene is TRBV15, the J gene TRBJ2-2, with 9 bases aligning to TRBD2. Germline CDR1 reads LNHNV; CDR2 reads YYDKDF (reference sequence). This CDR3 has 16 amino acids. V dropped 5 bases and J dropped 2; count of bases not matched to a gene: 6. The CDR3 protein is CATSGGTSINTGELFF. CDR3 DNA: TGTGCCACCAGCGGGGGGACTAGCATAAACACCGGGGAGCTGTTTTTT.

The chain is built from TRBV7-3 and TRBJ2-7; 10 nucleotides agree with TRBD2. CDR1 and CDR2 (germline): SGHTA, FQGTGA. V shed 0 bases, J shed 3 bases, and the junction held 5 bases outside the gene matches. There are 16 residues in the CDR3. The CDR3 sequence is CASSLTGLAPYYEQYF. CDR3 coding DNA: TGTGCCAGCAGCTTAACGGGACTAGCGCCGTACTACGAGCAGTACTTC.

This clonotype was recorded only once. J is TRBJ1-2 and V is TRBV5-6, with D perhaps matching TRBD1 (6 bases). Germline V CDR1 and CDR2: SGHDT, YYEEEE. The ends were cut back, 5 bases at V and 2 bases at J, with 19 bases in the middle. This CDR3 is 16 amino acids long. The CDR3 loop reads CASRGLGQNLNYGYTF. DNA of the CDR3: TGTGCCAGCAGAGGATTAGGACAGAACCTCAACTATGGCTACACCTTC.

This clonotype was recorded many times. This chain joins TRBV7-8 and TRBJ1-2; 7 bases fit TRBD1. The CDR3 loop spans 13 amino acids. Germline CDR1 is SGHVS and CDR2 is FQNEAQ. The V and J ends lost 5 bases and 7 bases, in that order; junction bases with no gene match: 7. For the CDR3, the DNA is TGTGCCAGCAGCCCAGAGAGGGGGCTTGGCTACACCTTC. Protein product: CASSPERGLGYTF.

V gene TRBV6-5 combines with J gene TRBJ2-6; D unclear. Germline CDR1 is MNHEY and CDR2 is SVGAGI. V lost 4 bases and J lost 0, with 4 bases in between. The CDR3 runs 14 residues. Here the CDR3 DNA reads TGTGCCAGCAGTTTCAACTCTGGGGCCAACGTCCTGACTTTC. Protein sequence: CASSFNSGANVLTF.

This clonotype was recorded at least ten times. V usage is TRBV14 and J usage is TRBJ1-1; D is undetermined. CDR3 length: 14 amino acids. V lost 1 base and J 3 bases, leaving 9 bases between the germline ends. CDR1 and CDR2 from the germline V gene are SGHDN and FVKESK. CDR3 sequence reads: CASSQVHTYTEAFF. The CDR3 DNA reads as TGTGCCAGCAGCCAAGTCCACACTTACACTGAAGCTTTCTTT.

At least ten counts were recorded for this clonotype. This chain joins TRBV14 and TRBJ1-6, with a tentative D call TRBD1 (5 bases). Germline lookup yields CDR1 SGHDN and CDR2 FVKESK. The CDR3 consists of 13 residues. Trimming took off 1 base at V and 11 bases at J, with 9 bases between the two ends. CDR3 bases: TGTGCCAGCAGCCAAGTGGGGGTAGCACCCCTCCACTTT. Its protein product is CASSQVGVAPLHF.

The sample holds many counts of this clonotype. The genes are TRBV19 and TRBJ1-1; D unresolved. Per the germline V gene, CDR1 is LNHDA and CDR2 is SQIVND (reference sequence). V was clipped by 0 bases and J by 4 bases, with 12 bases between them. This CDR3 is built from 15 residues. CDR3 nucleotide sequence: TGTGCCAGTAGTATAGATAGAGATCTAGCCACTGAAGCTTTCTTT. It yields the protein CASSIDRDLATEAFF.

This clonotype appeared a few times. This may be a read error: a much more frequent sequence differs by one nucleotide. The chain has TRBV10-1 and TRBJ1-4; D not certain. The CDR3 length is 14 residues. Germline V gives CDR1 WNHNN, CDR2 SYGVQD (reference sequence). The CDR3 is CASSEGEGGEKPFF. CDR3 in DNA: TGCGCCAGCAGTGAGGGGGAGGGCGGTGAAAAACCGTTTTTT.

This clonotype was recorded at least ten times. The chain is built from TRBV14 and TRBJ2-5; D not certain. CDR3 length: 11 amino acids. The V end was cut by 3 bases, the J end by 4 bases, with 3 bases between. Germline-derived CDR1 and CDR2 are SGHDN and FVKESK. In nucleotides, the CDR3 is TGTGCCAGCAGCCAGGCAGAGACCCAGTACTTC. Translated: CASSQAETQYF.

This clonotype was detected only a few times. The chain is built from TRBV20-1 and TRBJ1-4; D uncertain. In germline, CDR1 is DFQATT, CDR2 SNEGSKA (reference sequence). This CDR3 has 14 amino acids. Trimming removed 5 bases at V and 5 bases at J, with 15 bases between. CDR3 bases: TGCAGTGCTGTTGTACTCGGGGAGAATGAAAAACTGTTTTTT. Protein: CSAVVLGENEKLFF.

This clonotype was counted at least ten times. The V call is TRBV4-2, the J call TRBJ1-2; D remains unclear. The ends were cut back, 4 bases at V and 2 bases at J, with 14 bases in the middle. Germline CDR1 LGHNA, CDR2 YNFKEQ. The CDR3 has 15 amino acids. As DNA, the CDR3 is TGTGCCAGCAGCCGCGAAATCCAGACGAACTATGGCTACACCTTC. This codes for CASSREIQTNYGYTF.

The chain combines TRBV10-3 with TRBJ2-3; 9 bases map to TRBD1. Germline assignment: CDR1 ENHRY and CDR2 SYGVKD. This CDR3 is 15 amino acids long. Trimming at V came to 5 bases and at J to 2 bases, leaving 5 bases not matched to a gene. CDR3 bases: TGTGCCATCAGTAACCGGGACAGGGACACAGATACGCAGTATTTT. It encodes CAISNRDRDTDTQYF.

This chain connects TRBV10-3 to TRBJ2-1; D may match TRBD1 or TRBD2 (5 bases each). The CDR3 consists of 13 residues. Germline V lookup: CDR1 ENHRY, CDR2 SYGVKD. Deletions cut 0 bases from V and 12 bases from J, with 12 bases between. This CDR3 reads CAISESRDRGQFF. CDR3 nucleotide sequence: TGTGCCATCAGTGAGTCTCGGGATAGGGGGCAGTTCTTC.

The chain recombines TRBV6-1 with TRBJ1-1; D is unresolved. CDR3 length equals 13 residues. CDR1 is MNHNS, CDR2 SASEGT, per germline. With 6 bases removed from V and 2 bases from J, the gap between germline ends came to 10 bases. The CDR3 is CASRVTRNTEAFF. The CDR3, as DNA: TGTGCCAGCAGAGTCACCCGAAACACTGAAGCTTTCTTT.

The chain links TRBV12-3 or TRBV12-4 to TRBJ2-7; TRBD1 is a possible D gene (6 bases). The CDR3 has 14 residues. Trimming took off 5 bases at V and 4 bases at J, with 15 bases between the two ends. The CDR3 coding sequence is TGTGCCAGCAGTCTACTACAGGGTCGGTACGAGCAGTACTTC. Translation gives CASSLLQGRYEQYF.

This clonotype showed up many times. DNA for the CDR3: TGTGCCATCAGCTTGGGACAGGGGGATGAAAAACTGTTTTTT. Its protein is CAISLGQGDEKLFF. The chain uses TRBV10-3 and TRBJ1-4; the match to TRBD1 covers 11 bases. CDR3 length: 14 amino acids. Per the germline V gene, CDR1 is ENHRY and CDR2 is SYGVKD. V shed 6 bases and J 6 bases; nucleotides not matched to a gene: 3.

This clonotype was seen a handful of times. The rearrangement links TRBV4-2 to TRBJ2-2, with TRBD1 matching over 12 bases. The ends lost 2 bases at V and 2 bases at J; junction bases unmatched: 6. CDR1 and CDR2 (germline): LGHNA, YNFKEQ. This CDR3 has 18 amino acids. CDR3 protein: CASSQTRDRGLNTGELFF. The DNA of the CDR3 is TGTGCCAGCAGCCAAACCCGGGACAGGGGGCTTAACACCGGGGAGCTGTTTTTT.

About this clonotype: A much larger clone lies a single base off, so this may be a read error. The chain is built from TRBV2 and TRBJ1-3; no reliable D call. Germline V gene data show CDR1 as SNHLY and CDR2 as FYNNEI. The CDR3 is 16 residues long. CDR3 bases: TGTGCCAGCAGTGAATATGGGTCTAACTCTGGAAACACCACATATTTT. Protein product: CASSEYGSNSGNTTYF.

This clonotype was counted ten times or more. The chain couples TRBV2 to TRBJ2-5; D not certain. Trimming stripped 5 bases from V and 4 bases from J, with 8 bases between. The V gene's germline CDR1 is SNHLY and CDR2 FYNNEI. The CDR3 is made up of 12 amino acids. CDR3 sequence: CASSPLSETQYF. Written as DNA, the CDR3 is TGTGCCAGCAGTCCACTATCAGAGACCCAGTACTTC.